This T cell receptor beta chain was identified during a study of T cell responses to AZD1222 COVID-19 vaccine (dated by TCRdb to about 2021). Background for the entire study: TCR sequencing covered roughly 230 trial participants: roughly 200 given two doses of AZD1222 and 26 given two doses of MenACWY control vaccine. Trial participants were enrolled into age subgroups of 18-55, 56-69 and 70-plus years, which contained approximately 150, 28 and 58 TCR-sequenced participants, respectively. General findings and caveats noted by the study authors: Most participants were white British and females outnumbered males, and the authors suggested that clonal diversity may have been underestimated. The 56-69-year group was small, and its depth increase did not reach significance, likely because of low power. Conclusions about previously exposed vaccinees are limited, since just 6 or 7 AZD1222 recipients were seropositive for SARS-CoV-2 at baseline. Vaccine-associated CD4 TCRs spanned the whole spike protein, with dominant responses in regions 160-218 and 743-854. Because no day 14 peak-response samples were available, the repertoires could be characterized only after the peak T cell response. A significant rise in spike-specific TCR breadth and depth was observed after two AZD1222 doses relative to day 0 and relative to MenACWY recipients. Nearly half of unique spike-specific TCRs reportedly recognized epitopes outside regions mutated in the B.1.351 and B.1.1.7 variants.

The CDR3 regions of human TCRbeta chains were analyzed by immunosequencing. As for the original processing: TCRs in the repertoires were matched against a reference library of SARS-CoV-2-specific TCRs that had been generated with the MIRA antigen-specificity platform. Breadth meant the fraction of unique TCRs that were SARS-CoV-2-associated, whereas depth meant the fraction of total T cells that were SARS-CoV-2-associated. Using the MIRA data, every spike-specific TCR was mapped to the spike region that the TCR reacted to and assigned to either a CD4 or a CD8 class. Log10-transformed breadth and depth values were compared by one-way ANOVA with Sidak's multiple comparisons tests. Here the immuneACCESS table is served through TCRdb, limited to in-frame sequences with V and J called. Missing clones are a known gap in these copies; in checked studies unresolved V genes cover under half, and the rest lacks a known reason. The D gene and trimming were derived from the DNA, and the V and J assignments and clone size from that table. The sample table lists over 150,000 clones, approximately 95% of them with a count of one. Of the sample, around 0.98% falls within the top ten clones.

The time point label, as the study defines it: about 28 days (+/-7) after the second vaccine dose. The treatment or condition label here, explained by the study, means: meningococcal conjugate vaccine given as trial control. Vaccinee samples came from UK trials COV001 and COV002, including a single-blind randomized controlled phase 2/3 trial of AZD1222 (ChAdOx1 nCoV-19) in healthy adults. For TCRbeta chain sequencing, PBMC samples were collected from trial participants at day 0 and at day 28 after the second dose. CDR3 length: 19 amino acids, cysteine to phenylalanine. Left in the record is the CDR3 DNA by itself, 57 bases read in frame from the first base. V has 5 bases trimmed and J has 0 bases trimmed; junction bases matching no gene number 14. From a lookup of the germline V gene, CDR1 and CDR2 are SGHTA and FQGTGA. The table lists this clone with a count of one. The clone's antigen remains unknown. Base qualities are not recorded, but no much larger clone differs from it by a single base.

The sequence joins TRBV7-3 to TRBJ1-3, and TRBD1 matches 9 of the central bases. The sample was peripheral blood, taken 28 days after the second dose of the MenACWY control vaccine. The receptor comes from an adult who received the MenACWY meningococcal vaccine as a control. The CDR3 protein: CASSPPPGTGPLSGNTIYF. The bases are TGTGCCAGCAGCCCTCCCCCCGGGACAGGGCCACTCTCTGGAAACACCATATATTTT.